These 24 T cell receptor beta chains were all obtained from the same sample, sequenced in a study of blood T cell repertoires in COVID-19. Only in-frame clones appear in the TCRdb table, and some are missing; sequencing was by immunoSEQ multiplex PCR. The sample shows approximately 270,000 clones, 70% to 90% of them seen only once. The sample taken for sequencing was peripheral blood. Source of these receptors: a human donor with COVID-19, enrolled during active disease. The donor label of this sample is uncertain.

The chain uses TRBV4-3 and TRBJ1-2; D not resolved. From germline, CDR1 is LGHNA and CDR2 YSLEER. V was clipped by 0 bases and J by 3 bases, with 8 bases between them. The length of the CDR3 is 14 residues. The CDR3 sequence is CASSQEAFDYGYTF. The CDR3 region has the DNA TGCGCCAGCAGCCAAGAGGCTTTTGACTATGGCTACACCTTC.

This chain links TRBV19 with TRBJ1-1; D is unclear. The CDR3 is made up of 13 amino acids. Germline CDR1 reads LNHDA; CDR2 reads SQIVND (reference sequence). This chain's CDR3 is CASRGGVPTEAFF. The CDR3 DNA reads TGTGCGTCCCGGGGTGGGGTGCCCACTGAAGCTTTCTTT.

The rearrangement uses TRBV19 and TRBJ2-6; 7 bases agree with TRBD2. CDR3 length: 14 residues. V was pared by 7 bases and J by 2 bases, with 2 bases of the junction left unmatched. CDR1 and CDR2 from the germline V gene are LNHDA and SQIVND (reference sequence). The CDR3 region has the DNA TGTGCCAGTATTCGGGGGGCTGGGGCCAACGTCCTGACTTTC. Translated: CASIRGAGANVLTF.

This clone was seen only a few times. The chain links TRBV9 to TRBJ1-1, with D unresolved. This CDR3 spans 15 amino acids. Germline V gene lookup returns CDR1 SGDLS and CDR2 YYNGEE. Trimming removed 0 bases from V and 0 bases from J, with 9 bases in between. In nucleotides, the CDR3 is TGTGCCAGCAGCGTAGGTGAGAGTTTGAACACTGAAGCTTTCTTT. Translated: CASSVGESLNTEAFF.

The CDR3 loop is CASSIGTGPYSNQPQHF. For the CDR3, the DNA is TGTGCCAGTAGTATAGGGACAGGGCCCTATAGCAATCAGCCCCAGCATTTT. The V gene is TRBV19, the J gene TRBJ1-5, with 8 nucleotides matching TRBD1. Trimming took 1 base from V and 0 from J; bases not matched to a gene: 5. The length of the CDR3 is 17 residues. Germline V gene data show CDR1 as LNHDA and CDR2 as SQIVND (reference sequence).

The chain couples TRBV6-5 to TRBJ1-5; possibly TRBD1 for D (6 bases). The CDR3 is 14 residues long. Germline V CDR1 and CDR2: MNHEY, SVGAGI. The V end lost 4 bases, the J end lost 3 bases, and 10 bases lay between the germline ends. The CDR3 DNA reads TGTGCCAGCAGTTCCCGGGACACCAATCAGCCCCAGCATTTT. This gives the protein CASSSRDTNQPQHF.

The V call is TRBV5-6, the J call TRBJ1-2, with 7 bases identical to TRBD1. CDR1 is SGHDT, CDR2 YYEEEE, per germline. The CDR3 runs to 15 residues. V gave up 4 bases and J gave up 3 bases; unmatched junction bases: 9. CDR3 sequence: CASSPLGQGDYGYTF. The DNA for the CDR3 is TGTGCCAGCAGCCCCTTGGGGCAGGGGGACTATGGCTACACCTTC. Full variable domain (outside the CDR3, taken from reference TRBV5-6 and TRBJ1-2): DAGVTQSPTHLIKTRGQQVTLRCSPKSGHDTVSWYQQALGQGPQFIFQYYEEEERQRGNFPDRFSGHQFPNYSSELNVNALLLGDSALYLCASSPLGQGDYGYTFGSGTRLTVV.

The genes are TRBV9 and TRBJ2-7; D remains ambiguous. CDR1 SGDLS and CDR2 YYNGEE come from the germline V gene. Trimming removed 3 bases at V and 3 bases at J, with 4 bases between. The CDR3 runs to 11 residues. CDR3 DNA sequence: TGTGCCAGCAGCGCAAACTACGAGCAGTACTTC. This translates into CASSANYEQYF.

CDR3 DNA: TGTGCCAGTAGTATTGGCAGCCAACAGAGCAATCAGCCCCAGCATTTT. Translating it yields CASSIGSQQSNQPQHF. The J gene is TRBJ1-5, the V gene TRBV19; no firm D call. With 3 bases removed from V and 1 base from J, the gap between germline ends came to 13 bases. The length of the CDR3 is 16 residues. CDR1 is LNHDA and CDR2 is SQIVND in the germline V gene (reference sequence).

The chain has TRBV3-1 (or the pseudogene TRBV3-2) and TRBJ2-1, with TRBD2 identical over 9 bases. Germline CDR1 and CDR2: LGHDT and YNNKEL (reference sequence). J was trimmed by 0 bases and V by 1 base; bases with no gene match: 1. The CDR3 loop spans 16 amino acids. CDR3 in DNA: TGTGCCAGCAGCCAAGCGACTAGCGGCTCCTACAATGAGCAGTTCTTC. Translation gives CASSQATSGSYNEQFF.

The CDR3 bases are TGTGCCAGCAGTGAAAACAGGGTTTCGAACACCGGGGAGCTGTTTTTT. This translates into CASSENRVSNTGELFF. The chain has TRBV27 and TRBJ2-2; a possible D gene is TRBD1 (6 bases). CDR3 length equals 16 residues. Looked up from germline, CDR1 is MNHEY and CDR2 is SMNVEV (reference sequence). V was cut by 5 bases and J by 0 bases, with 13 bases left in between.

This clone was detected only a few times. The chain carries TRBV5-4 and TRBJ2-7, with 9 bases matching TRBD2. This CDR3 comprises 16 residues. Germline V lookup: CDR1 SGHNT, CDR2 YYREEE (reference sequence). The J segment lost 2 bases and the V segment lost 4 bases, leaving 10 bases of the junction unmatched. In DNA form, the CDR3 reads TGTGCCAGCAGCCTCAAGACTAGCGGACCTACCTACGAGCAGTACTTC. Its translation is CASSLKTSGPTYEQYF.

The V call is TRBV10-3, the J call TRBJ1-2; 7 bases align to TRBD1. CDR3 size: 15 residues. V was clipped by 2 bases and J by 7 bases; unmatched bases: 10. Germline CDR1 and CDR2: ENHRY and SYGVKD. The CDR3 DNA is TGTGCCATCAGTGAGGGTTTACAGGGGCGAGGTGGCTACACCTTC. It encodes CAISEGLQGRGGYTF.

This clone was recorded only once. The chain links TRBV7-8 to TRBJ1-6, with no clear D. The V end was cut by 1 base, the J end by 5 bases, with 6 bases between. CDR1 and CDR2 (germline): SGHVS, FQNEAQ. The CDR3 sequence is 14 residues long. The CDR3 DNA sequence: TGTGCCAGCAGCTTAGGCAGGAATAATTCACCCCTCCACTTT. Residues: CASSLGRNNSPLHF.

This chain connects TRBV2 to TRBJ1-2; D gene unclear. Germline CDR1 is SNHLY and CDR2 is FYNNEI. The V end was cut by 6 bases, the J end by 8 bases, with 16 bases between. This CDR3 has 13 amino acids. The CDR3 spells CASSRSQRSGYTF. The CDR3 nucleotides are TGTGCCAGCAGCAGGTCTCAACGGTCCGGCTACACCTTC.

This clone was counted once. The chain has TRBV9 and TRBJ2-3; 7 nucleotides line up with TRBD1. The CDR3 has 16 residues. V lost 0 bases to trimming and J lost 4 bases; unmatched junction nucleotides: 8. Germline-derived CDR1 and CDR2 are SGDLS and YYNGEE. The CDR3, as DNA: TGTGCCAGCAGCGTAGAGGGGGCTAGGGTCCCAGATACGCAGTATTTT. It translates to CASSVEGARVPDTQYF. Full variable domain (rest looked up from reference TRBV9 and TRBJ2-3): DSGVTQTPKHLITATGQRVTLRCSPRSGDLSVYWYQQSLDQGLQFLIQYYNGEERAKGNILERFSAQQFPDLHSELNLSSLELGDSALYFCASSVEGARVPDTQYFGPGTRLTVL.

The chain employs TRBV11-3 and TRBJ2-7, with a tentative D call TRBD1 (5 bases). Between the trimmed V and J ends, which lost 3 bases and 0 bases, there was a span of 6 bases. The CDR3 loop spans 13 amino acids. Germline V gene data show CDR1 as SGHNT and CDR2 as YENEEA. For the CDR3, the DNA is TGTGCCAGCAGCTTGGACAACTCCTACGAGCAGTACTTC. Protein: CASSLDNSYEQYF. Combining the CDR3 with reference TRBV11-3 and TRBJ2-7 gives the whole variable domain EAGVVQSPRYKIIEKKQPVAFWCNPISGHNTLYWYLQNLGQGPELLIRYENEEAVDDSQLPKDRFSAERLKGVDSTLKIQPAELGDSAVYLCASSLDNSYEQYFGPGTRLTVT.

In this sample, this clone turned up a few times. This sequence joins TRBV18 and TRBJ2-5, with D unclear. The CDR3 contains 13 residues. Germline CDR1 and CDR2: KGHSH and LQKENI. Trimming removed 2 bases from V and 3 bases from J, with 7 bases in between. This CDR3 is CASSPGREETQYF. The CDR3 region has the DNA TGTGCCAGCTCACCAGGTCGGGAAGAGACCCAGTACTTC.

This rearrangement joins TRBV2 to TRBJ1-2; perhaps TRBD1 as D (5 bases). Germline CDR1 and CDR2: SNHLY and FYNNEI. This CDR3 spans 13 amino acids. V was pared by 7 bases and J by 8 bases, with 17 bases between. The CDR3 protein is CASNVGQGRGYTF. In nucleotides, the CDR3 is TGTGCCAGCAACGTGGGGCAGGGTCGGGGCTACACCTTC.

The V and J genes are TRBV18 and TRBJ1-2, with TRBD1 as a possible D gene (6 bases). The germline CDR1 and CDR2 sequences are KGHSH and LQKENI. V was shortened by 3 bases and J by 5 bases, with 13 bases between the two germline ends. The CDR3 has 14 residues. Written as DNA, the CDR3 is TGTGCCAGCTCACCTACAACAGGGCCATATGGCTACACCTTC. Residues: CASSPTTGPYGYTF.

The CDR3 spells CASSRPDRQGTSGANVLTF. Here the CDR3 DNA reads TGTGCCAGCAGCCGCCCCGACCGACAGGGAACCTCTGGGGCCAACGTCCTGACTTTC. This rearrangement joins TRBV4-2 to TRBJ2-6; 7 bases align to TRBD1. V dropped 4 bases and J dropped 0; count of bases not matched to a gene: 12. Looked up from germline, CDR1 is LGHNA and CDR2 is YNFKEQ. The CDR3 is 19 amino acids.

This clone was seen a few times. The J gene is TRBJ2-1, the V gene TRBV11-2; 11 positions agree with TRBD2. Per germline, CDR1 SGHAT and CDR2 FQNNGV. This CDR3 contains 16 residues. V lost 5 bases and J lost 8; bases outside the gene matches: 11. The CDR3 coding sequence is TGTGCCAGCAGCAGGATGGGGCTAGCGGGAGGCTATGAGCAGTTCTTC. This translates into CASSRMGLAGGYEQFF.

This chain links TRBV6-5 with TRBJ1-4; possible D gene TRBD1, 5 bases. Trimming took off 9 bases at V and 8 bases at J, with 16 bases between the two ends. CDR3 length equals 13 residues. Germline CDR1 is MNHEY and CDR2 is SVGAGI. The CDR3 spells CARNTGKLEKLFF. Here the CDR3 DNA reads TGTGCCAGGAATACAGGAAAATTGGAAAAACTGTTTTTT.

The chain couples TRBV5-1 to TRBJ1-2; D call uncertain. The CDR3 length is 14 residues. Germline V gene data show CDR1 as SGHRS and CDR2 as YFSETQ. V was shortened by 4 bases and J by 2 bases, with 12 bases between the two germline ends. CDR3 DNA: TGCGCCAGCAGCCTAGCAGACCGAAACTATGGCTACACCTTC. This sequence encodes CASSLADRNYGYTF.